Below, one TCR beta chain is given with its context. This clonotype was seen a single time. Its antigen is not yet known. Base-call qualities are not available, and no considerably larger clone is one nucleotide away. On its own, one read is weak support. The sample's time point, from its label and the paper: newly diagnosed GD, antithyroid drugs for less than 3 months. For both TCR sequencing and RNA sequencing, RNA was extracted from PBMCs using TRIzol. Graves' disease was diagnosed according to American Thyroid Association guidelines. Patients for the study were recruited at an endocrinology department in Xi'an, China. Each patient gave approximately 10 milliliters of peripheral blood, collected in an EDTA anticoagulant tube. Ficoll Paque Plus density gradient separation was used to isolate PBMCs, and no additional T cell sorting was done. An Agilent 2100 Bioanalyzer and agarose gel were used to check RNA quality, and a NanoDrop 2000 was used to measure RNA concentration.

The sample belongs to a study of regulatory T cells in long-lasting Graves disease (dated by TCRdb to 2020 to 2022). The study in broad terms: Patients with newly diagnosed Graves' disease had been on antithyroid drugs for under 3 months. Persistent Graves' disease patients were compared with newly diagnosed Graves' disease patients by peripheral blood TCR sequencing and RNA sequencing. The study took place in China and was registered as a clinical trial. TCR sequencing covered about 13 persistent and around 20 newly diagnosed Graves' disease patients, some 35 samples in total.

The method was multiplex PCR. Sequencing was performed on an Illumina HiSeq 4000. iRepertoire HTBI primers and Arm-PCR amplification of CDR3 regions were used to construct TCR beta libraries. Before sequencing, the PCR products went through gel purification. Concerning the study's data processing: Across samples, fewer than 70 TRBV and over 11 TRBJ segments were identified and used for gene usage analysis of CDR3 amino acid clonotypes. COPE and FqMerger were used to merge filtered high-quality paired reads into contigs. BLAST was used to align contigs to IMGT TRBV, TRBD and TRBJ reference genes, with CDR3 defined following IMGT. Highly expanded clones were defined as clonotypes with a frequency above 0.1%. Shannon entropy was used to measure repertoire diversity, and the Gini coefficient was used to measure V-J evenness. Clonotypes shared by more than one individual were considered public. Starting from the raw public reads, TCRdb applied fastp trimming at Q25, assembled clones with MiXCR and retained in-frame beta chains. Rows are unified per CDR3 protein, each entry keeping the most common DNA and genes. Clone size and V and J calls follow TCRdb, not the original study. Recorded for this sample are approximately 300,000 distinct CDR3 sequences; under 20% of them occurred a single time. The biggest ten clones account for about 38% of the sample.

The paper's findings and limits, for the study overall: The study examined only peripheral blood because the primary lesion, thyroid tissue, could not be accessed. Sequencing and analysis were limited to the TCR beta chain. As a limitation, the authors acknowledged that the small sample size may reduce accuracy. Persistent patients shared more public clonotypes among themselves (around 2,800) than newly diagnosed patients did (approximately 970). TRBV28, TRBJ1-2 and TRBJ2-5 were preferentially used in persistent disease, while TRBV20-1 and TRBJ2-1 were favored in newly diagnosed disease. Compared with newly diagnosed patients, persistent Graves' disease patients had lower TCR Shannon entropy and fewer highly expanded clones, which suggests clonal expansion.

Via the germline V gene, CDR1 is ENHRY and CDR2 SYGVKD. The CDR3 numbers 14 residues from cysteine through phenylalanine. Of the read, only the CDR3 DNA is kept; its 42 bases are in frame from base 1. Cut back by 10 bases and 1 base, the V and J ends lie 14 bases apart. The clonotype comes from a female donor with Graves disease. The material was peripheral blood mononuclear cells (PBMCs), obtained at new diagnosis, from a patient treated with antithyroid drugs. The V and J genes are TRBV10-3 and TRBJ1-5; TRBD1 is possibly the D segment (5 matching bases). The DNA sequence is TGTGCCACCCAAGGGGAACCGAGCAATCAGCCCCAGCATTTT. Its translation is CATQGEPSNQPQHF.